The TCR beta chain under discussion was sequenced for a study of cytomegalovirus exposure and HLA in healthy donors. Turning to the study itself: The platform used for the roughly 130 validation repertoires matched that of the 600 to 800 first-cohort repertoires, a later analysis reported.

Study-level results: Reportedly, cytomegalovirus status was diagnosed with high sensitivity and specificity. While the bulk of TCR sequences proved rare, some public TCRs turned up in many donors. The study recorded 150 to 200 TCR beta chains that were cytomegalovirus-associated.

Note on this clone: The antigen is undetermined.

Profiled with immunoSEQ multiplex PCR; TCRdb holds only in-frame clones, not every one. The top ten hold less than 9% of the sample, which has more than 150,000 clones, 84% seen once. The sequenced material came from PBMCs. The TCR originated in a man aged 18 to 29 in good health and CMV-seropositive.

The CDR3 DNA follows: TGTGCCAGCAGCTTAACGCGGGAGGTACACGAGCAGTACTTC. Residues: CASSLTREVHEQYF. The V and J genes are TRBV13 and TRBJ2-7; 8 bases align to TRBD2. The CDR3 loop spans 14 amino acids. V lost 2 bases and J lost 5; bases outside the gene matches: 5. Germline loops: CDR1 PRHDT, CDR2 FYEKMQ (reference sequence).